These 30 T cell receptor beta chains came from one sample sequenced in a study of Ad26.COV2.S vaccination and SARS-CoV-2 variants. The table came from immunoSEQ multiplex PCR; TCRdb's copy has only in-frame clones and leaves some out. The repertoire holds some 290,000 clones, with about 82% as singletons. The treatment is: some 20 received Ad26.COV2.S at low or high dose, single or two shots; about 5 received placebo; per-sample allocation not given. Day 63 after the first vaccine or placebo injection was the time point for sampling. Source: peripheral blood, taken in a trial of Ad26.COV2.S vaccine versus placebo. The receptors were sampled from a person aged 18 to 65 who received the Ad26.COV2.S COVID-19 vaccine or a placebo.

CDR3 protein: CASSGETGVSPYEQYF. Written as DNA, the CDR3 is TGTGCCAGCAGCGGGGAGACAGGGGTATCTCCCTACGAGCAGTACTTC. The V and J genes are TRBV13 and TRBJ2-7; TRBD1 aligns across 8 bases. V shed 5 bases, J shed 2 bases, and the junction held 11 bases outside the gene matches. The CDR3 totals 16 residues. The germline V gene has CDR1 PRHDT and CDR2 FYEKMQ (reference sequence).

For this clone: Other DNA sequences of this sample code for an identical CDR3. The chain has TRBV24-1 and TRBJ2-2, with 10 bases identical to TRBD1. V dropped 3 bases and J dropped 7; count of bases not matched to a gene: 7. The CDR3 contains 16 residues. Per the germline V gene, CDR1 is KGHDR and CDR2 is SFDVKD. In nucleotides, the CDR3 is TGTGCCACCAGTGATCCGGGACAGGGGTTTAGCGGGGAGCTGTTTTTT. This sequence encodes CATSDPGQGFSGELFF.

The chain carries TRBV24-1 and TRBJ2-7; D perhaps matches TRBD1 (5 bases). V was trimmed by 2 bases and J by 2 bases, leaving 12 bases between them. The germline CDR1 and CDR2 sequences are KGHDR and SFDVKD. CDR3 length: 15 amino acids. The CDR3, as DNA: TGTGCCACCAGTGATTATTCAGGGAACACCTACGAGCAGTACTTC. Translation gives CATSDYSGNTYEQYF.

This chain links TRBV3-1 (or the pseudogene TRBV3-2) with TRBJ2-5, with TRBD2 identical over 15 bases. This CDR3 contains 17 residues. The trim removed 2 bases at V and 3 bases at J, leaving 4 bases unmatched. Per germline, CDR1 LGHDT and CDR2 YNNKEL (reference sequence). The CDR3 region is CASSQYGLAGGKETQYF. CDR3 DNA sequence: TGTGCCAGCAGCCAATACGGACTAGCGGGGGGGAAAGAGACCCAGTACTTC.

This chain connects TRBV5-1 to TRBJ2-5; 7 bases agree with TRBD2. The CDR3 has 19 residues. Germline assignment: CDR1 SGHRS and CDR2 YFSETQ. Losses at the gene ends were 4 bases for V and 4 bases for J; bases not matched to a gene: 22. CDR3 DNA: TGCGCCAGCAGCCAGCCGGTAAGGGCGGGGGATCAAGGACGAGAGACCCAGTACTTC. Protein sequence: CASSQPVRAGDQGRETQYF.

CDR3 DNA: TGTGCCAGCAGCTTGGATGGACAGGGGTTCGCCGGGGAGCTGTTTTTT. Its translation is CASSLDGQGFAGELFF. The chain recombines TRBV5-6 with TRBJ2-2; 9 bases match TRBD1. Germline V gene lookup returns CDR1 SGHDT and CDR2 YYEEEE. V trimming: 0 bases; J trimming: 6 bases; junction bases outside the gene matches: 6. CDR3 length equals 16 residues.

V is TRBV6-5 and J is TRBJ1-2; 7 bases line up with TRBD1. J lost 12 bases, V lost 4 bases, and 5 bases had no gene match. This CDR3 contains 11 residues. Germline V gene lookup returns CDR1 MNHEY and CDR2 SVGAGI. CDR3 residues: CASSSGQQNTF. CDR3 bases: TGTGCCAGCAGTTCGGGACAGCAGAACACCTTC.

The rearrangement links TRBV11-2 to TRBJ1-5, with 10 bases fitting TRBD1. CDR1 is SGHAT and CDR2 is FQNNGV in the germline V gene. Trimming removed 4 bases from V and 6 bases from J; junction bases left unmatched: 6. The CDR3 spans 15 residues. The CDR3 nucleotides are TGTGCCAGCAGCTCCGGGACAGGGGCGACTCAGCCCCAGCATTTT. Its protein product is CASSSGTGATQPQHF. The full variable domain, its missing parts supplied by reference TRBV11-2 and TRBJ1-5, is EAGVAQSPRYKIIEKRQSVAFWCNPISGHATLYWYQQILGQGPKLLIQFQNNGVVDDSQLPKDRFSAERLKGVDSTLKIQPAKLEDSAVYLCASSSGTGATQPQHFGDGTRLSIL.

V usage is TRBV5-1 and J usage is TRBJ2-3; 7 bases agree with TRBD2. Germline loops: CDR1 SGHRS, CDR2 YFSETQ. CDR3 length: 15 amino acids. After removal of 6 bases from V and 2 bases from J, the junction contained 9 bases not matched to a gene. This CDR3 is CASNEAGDLTDTQYF. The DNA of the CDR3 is TGCGCCAGCAATGAGGCGGGGGACCTCACAGATACGCAGTATTTT.

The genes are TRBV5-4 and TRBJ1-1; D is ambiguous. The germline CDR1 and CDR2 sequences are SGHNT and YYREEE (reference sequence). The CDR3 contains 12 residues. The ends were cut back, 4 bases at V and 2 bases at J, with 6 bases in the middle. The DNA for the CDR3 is TGTGCCAGCAGCCCCTTAAACACTGAAGCTTTCTTT. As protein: CASSPLNTEAFF.

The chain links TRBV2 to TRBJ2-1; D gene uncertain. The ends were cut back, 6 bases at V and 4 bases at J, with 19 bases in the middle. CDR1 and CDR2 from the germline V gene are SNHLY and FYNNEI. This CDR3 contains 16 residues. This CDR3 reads CASRQQLTYGYNEQFF. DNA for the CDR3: TGTGCCAGCAGACAGCAGCTTACCTACGGTTACAATGAGCAGTTCTTC. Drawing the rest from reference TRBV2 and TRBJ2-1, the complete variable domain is EPEVTQTPSHQVTQMGQEVILRCVPISNHLYFYWYRQILGQKVEFLVSFYNNEISEKSEIFDDQFSVERPDGSNFTLKIRSTKLEDSAMYFCASRQQLTYGYNEQFFGPGTRLTVL.

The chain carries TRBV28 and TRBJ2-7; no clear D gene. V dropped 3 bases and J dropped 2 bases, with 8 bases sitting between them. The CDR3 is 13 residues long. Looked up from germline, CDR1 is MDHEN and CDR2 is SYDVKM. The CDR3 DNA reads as TGTGCCAGCAGTTTTGTCACCGCCTACGAGCAGTACTTC. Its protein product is CASSFVTAYEQYF.

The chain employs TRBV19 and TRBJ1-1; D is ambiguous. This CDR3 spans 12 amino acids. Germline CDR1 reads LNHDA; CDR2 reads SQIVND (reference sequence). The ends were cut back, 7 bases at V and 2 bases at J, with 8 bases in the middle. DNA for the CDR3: TGTGCCAGTAACACGGGAAACACTGAAGCTTTCTTT. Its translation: CASNTGNTEAFF.

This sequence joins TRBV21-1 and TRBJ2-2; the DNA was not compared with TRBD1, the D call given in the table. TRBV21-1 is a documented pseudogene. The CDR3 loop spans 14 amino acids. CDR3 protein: CASFPGVIAGELFF. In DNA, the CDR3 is TGTGCCAGCTTTCCAGGGGTGATCGCCGGGGAGCTGTTTTTT.

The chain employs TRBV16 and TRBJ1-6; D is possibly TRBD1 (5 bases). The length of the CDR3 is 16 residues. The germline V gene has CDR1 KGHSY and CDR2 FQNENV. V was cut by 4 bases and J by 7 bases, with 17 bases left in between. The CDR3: CASSRTGTGLNSPLHF. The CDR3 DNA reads TGTGCCAGCAGCCGGACCGGGACCGGGCTAAATTCACCCCTCCACTTT.

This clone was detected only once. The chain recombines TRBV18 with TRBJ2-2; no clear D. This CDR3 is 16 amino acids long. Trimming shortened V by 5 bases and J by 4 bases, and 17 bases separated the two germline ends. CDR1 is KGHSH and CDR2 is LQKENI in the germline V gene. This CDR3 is CASSIASVNPTGELFF. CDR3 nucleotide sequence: TGTGCCAGCTCAATTGCATCGGTGAATCCCACCGGGGAGCTGTTTTTT.

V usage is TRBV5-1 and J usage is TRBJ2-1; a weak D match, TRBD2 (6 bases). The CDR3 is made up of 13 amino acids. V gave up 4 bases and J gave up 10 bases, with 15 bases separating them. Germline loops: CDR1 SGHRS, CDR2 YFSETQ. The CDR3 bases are TGCGCCAGCAGCCCGGGACTGGGAGACGAGCAGTTCTTC. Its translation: CASSPGLGDEQFF.

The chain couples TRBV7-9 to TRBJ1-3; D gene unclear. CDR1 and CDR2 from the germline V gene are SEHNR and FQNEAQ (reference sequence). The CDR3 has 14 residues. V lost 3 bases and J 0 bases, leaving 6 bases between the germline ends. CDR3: CASSLSLSGNTIYF. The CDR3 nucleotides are TGTGCCAGCAGCTTGTCACTCTCTGGAAACACCATATATTTT.

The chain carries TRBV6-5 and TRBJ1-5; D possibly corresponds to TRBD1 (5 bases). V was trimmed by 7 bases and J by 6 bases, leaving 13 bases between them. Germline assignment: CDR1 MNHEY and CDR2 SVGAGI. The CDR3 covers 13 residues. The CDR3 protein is CASTGPVSQPQHF. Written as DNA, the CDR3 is TGTGCCAGCACAGGGCCGGTTTCTCAGCCCCAGCATTTT.

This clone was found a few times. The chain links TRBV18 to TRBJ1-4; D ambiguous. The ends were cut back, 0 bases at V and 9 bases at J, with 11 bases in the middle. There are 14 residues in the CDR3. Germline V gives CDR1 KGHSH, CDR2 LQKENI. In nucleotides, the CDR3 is TGTGCCAGCTCACCACCCGCCCTACAGAAAAAACTGTTTTTT. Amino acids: CASSPPALQKKLFF.

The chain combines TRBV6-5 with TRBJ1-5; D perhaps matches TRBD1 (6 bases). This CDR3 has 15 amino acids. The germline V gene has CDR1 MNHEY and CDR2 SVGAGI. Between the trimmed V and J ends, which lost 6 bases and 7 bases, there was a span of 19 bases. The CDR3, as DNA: TGTGCCAGCAGCCCCTTTTGGGGGGCTGGCCAGCCCCAGCATTTT. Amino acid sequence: CASSPFWGAGQPQHF.

CDR3 DNA: TGCAGCGTCGACCAGACTAGCGGGGGGATGGGTGAGCAGTTCTTC. Translation: CSVDQTSGGMGEQFF. The chain is built from TRBV29-1 and TRBJ2-1, with 13 bases fitting TRBD2. This CDR3 comprises 15 residues. Germline V gene lookup returns CDR1 SQVTM and CDR2 ANQGSEA. Trimming took 6 bases from V and 9 from J; bases not matched to a gene: 11.

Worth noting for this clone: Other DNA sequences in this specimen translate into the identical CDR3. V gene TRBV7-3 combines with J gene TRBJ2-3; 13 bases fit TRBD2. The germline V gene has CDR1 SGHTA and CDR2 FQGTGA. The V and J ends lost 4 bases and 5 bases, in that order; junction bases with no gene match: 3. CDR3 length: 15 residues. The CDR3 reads CASSWTSGGLDTQYF. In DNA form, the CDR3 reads TGTGCCAGCAGCTGGACTAGCGGGGGATTAGATACGCAGTATTTT.

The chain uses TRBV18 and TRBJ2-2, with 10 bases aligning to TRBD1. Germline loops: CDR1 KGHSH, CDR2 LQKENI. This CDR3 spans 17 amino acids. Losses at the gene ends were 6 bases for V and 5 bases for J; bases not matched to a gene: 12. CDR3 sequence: CASSRSRQGAFTGELFF. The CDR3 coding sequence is TGTGCCAGCTCGCGGAGCAGACAGGGGGCCTTTACCGGGGAGCTGTTTTTT. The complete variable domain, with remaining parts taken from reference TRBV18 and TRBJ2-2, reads NAGVMQNPRHLVRRRGQEARLRCSPMKGHSHVYWYRQLPEEGLKFMVYLQKENIIDESGMPKERFSAEFPKEGPSILRIQQVVRGDSAAYFCASSRSRQGAFTGELFFGEGSRLTVL.

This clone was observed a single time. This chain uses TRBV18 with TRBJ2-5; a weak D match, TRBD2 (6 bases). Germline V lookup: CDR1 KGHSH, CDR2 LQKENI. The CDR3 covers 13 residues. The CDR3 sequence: CASGRPPGETQYF. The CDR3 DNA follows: TGTGCTAGCGGCAGGCCGCCAGGGGAGACCCAGTACTTC.

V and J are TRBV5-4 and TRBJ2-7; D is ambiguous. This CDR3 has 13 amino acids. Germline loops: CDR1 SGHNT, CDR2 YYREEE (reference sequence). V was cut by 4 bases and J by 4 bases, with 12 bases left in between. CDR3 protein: CASSERDLYEQYF. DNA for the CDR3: TGTGCCAGCAGCGAACGCGATCTATACGAGCAGTACTTC.

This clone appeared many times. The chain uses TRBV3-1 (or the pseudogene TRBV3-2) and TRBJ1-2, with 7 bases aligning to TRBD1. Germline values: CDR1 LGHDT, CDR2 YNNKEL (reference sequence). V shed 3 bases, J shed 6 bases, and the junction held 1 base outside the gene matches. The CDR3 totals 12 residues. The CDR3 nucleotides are TGTGCCAGCAGCCAGACAGGGAATGGCTACACCTTC. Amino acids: CASSQTGNGYTF.

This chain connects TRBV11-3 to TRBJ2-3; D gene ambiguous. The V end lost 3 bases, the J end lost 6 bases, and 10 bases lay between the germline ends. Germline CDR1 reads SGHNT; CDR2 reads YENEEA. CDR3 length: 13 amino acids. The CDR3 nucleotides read TGTGCCAGCAGCTTCTTCGAGACTGATACGCAGTATTTT. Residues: CASSFFETDTQYF.

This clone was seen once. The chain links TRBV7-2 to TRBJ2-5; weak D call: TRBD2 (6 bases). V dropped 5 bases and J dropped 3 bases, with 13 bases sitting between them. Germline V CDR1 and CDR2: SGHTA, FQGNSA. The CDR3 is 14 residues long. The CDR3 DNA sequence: TGTGCCAGCAGCGCGGGACGTTGGAAAGAGACCCAGTACTTC. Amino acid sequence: CASSAGRWKETQYF.

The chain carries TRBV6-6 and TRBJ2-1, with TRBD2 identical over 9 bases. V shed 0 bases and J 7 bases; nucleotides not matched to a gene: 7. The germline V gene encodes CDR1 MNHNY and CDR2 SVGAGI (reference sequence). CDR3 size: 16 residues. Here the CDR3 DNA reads TGTGCCAGCAGTTACTCGACGGCTAGCGGGATGAATGAGCAGTTCTTC. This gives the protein CASSYSTASGMNEQFF.